Presented here are 21 T cell receptor beta chains from one specimen sequenced in a study of blood T cell repertoires in COVID-19. Only in-frame clones appear in the TCRdb table, and some are missing; sequencing was by immunoSEQ multiplex PCR. The sample records some 190,000 clones, 86% being singletons. Sequencing used PBMCs or T cells enriched from blood (not recorded which). The receptors stem from a man aged 35 to 55 with acute COVID-19.

The chain couples TRBV25-1 to TRBJ2-1; 9 nucleotides agree with TRBD1. With V trimmed by 5 bases and J by 4 bases, 9 bases remained unmatched. The V gene's germline CDR1 is MGHDK and CDR2 SYGVNS. The length of the CDR3 is 16 residues. CDR3 in DNA: TGTGCCAGCAGTTTCCAGGGACAGGGTACGTACAATGAGCAGTTCTTC. It specifies CASSFQGQGTYNEQFF.

The V call is TRBV28, the J call TRBJ1-2; D is unresolved. The V end was cut by 8 bases, the J end by 5 bases, with 18 bases between. Germline CDR1 reads MDHEN; CDR2 reads SYDVKM. CDR3 length: 14 amino acids. CDR3 sequence reads: CASRWALGGYGYTF. For the CDR3, the DNA is TGTGCCAGCCGTTGGGCACTGGGTGGGTATGGCTACACCTTC.

The chain links TRBV28 to TRBJ1-1; D unresolved. Germline V lookup: CDR1 MDHEN, CDR2 SYDVKM. V was pared by 6 bases and J by 0 bases, with 5 bases between. The CDR3 extends over 12 amino acids. The CDR3 nucleotides are TGTGCCAGCAGGGAGCTGAACACTGAAGCTTTCTTT. This gives the protein CASRELNTEAFF.

This clone has only one observation. This chain uses TRBV25-1 with TRBJ1-1, with D perhaps TRBD1 (5 bases). CDR3 size: 13 residues. Germline CDR1 reads MGHDK; CDR2 reads SYGVNS. The V gene lost 4 bases and the J gene lost 5 bases, with 11 bases spanning the gap. The CDR3 loop is CASSVPGRTEAFF. CDR3 nucleotide sequence: TGTGCCAGCAGTGTCCCAGGGCGGACTGAAGCTTTCTTT.

V is TRBV2 and J is TRBJ1-4; D not resolved. CDR3 length equals 13 residues. Germline V gene data show CDR1 as SNHLY and CDR2 as FYNNEI. V was shortened by 10 bases and J by 7 bases, with 16 bases between the two germline ends. The CDR3 loop is CATVEDGSEKLFF. The CDR3 coding sequence is TGTGCCACTGTGGAGGATGGGAGTGAAAAACTGTTTTTT.

This clone appeared a single time. The chain joins TRBV7-7 to TRBJ2-7; 8 bases line up with TRBD1. Germline CDR1 reads SSHAT; CDR2 reads FNYEAQ (reference sequence). This CDR3 is 15 amino acids long. After removal of 4 bases from V and 6 bases from J, the junction contained 11 bases not matched to a gene. CDR3 region: CASSSEGGQVGEQYF. The CDR3 DNA reads as TGTGCCAGCAGCTCAGAGGGGGGACAGGTCGGCGAGCAGTACTTC.

The rearrangement uses TRBV7-8 and TRBJ2-2; tentative D call: TRBD2 (5 bases). Germline V gives CDR1 SGHVS, CDR2 FQNEAQ. V lost 2 bases, J lost 5 bases, and 12 bases lay in between. This CDR3 is built from 15 residues. In nucleotides, the CDR3 is TGTGCCAGCAGCTTACTTACCAGGACTACCGGGGAGCTGTTTTTT. This translates into CASSLLTRTTGELFF.

The V and J genes are TRBV20-1 and TRBJ2-5; D gene ambiguous. Germline V gene data show CDR1 as DFQATT and CDR2 as SNEGSKA (reference sequence). V lost 5 bases and J 3 bases, leaving 7 bases between the germline ends. The CDR3 totals 11 residues. In DNA, the CDR3 is TGCAGTGCTCATAGTAAAGAGACCCAGTACTTC. This gives the protein CSAHSKETQYF.

The chain links TRBV7-3 to TRBJ2-3, with 7 bases identical to TRBD2. Germline V lookup: CDR1 SGHTA, CDR2 FQGTGA. This CDR3 comprises 18 residues. V was clipped by 1 base and J by 3 bases; unmatched bases: 13. CDR3: CASSLKARREYITDTQYF. DNA for the CDR3: TGTGCCAGCAGCTTAAAGGCCAGGCGGGAGTATATAACAGATACGCAGTATTTT.

V and J are TRBV6-5 and TRBJ1-1, with D hard to call. The germline V and J ends were trimmed by 0 bases and 3 bases, with 14 bases remaining between them. CDR3 length: 16 residues. The germline gives CDR1 MNHEY, CDR2 SVGAGI. The CDR3 bases are TGTGCCAGCAGTTACTCCCCGGCGGATAGGTACACTGAAGCTTTCTTT. Residues: CASSYSPADRYTEAFF.

CDR3 region: CASSIQGGVNYGYTF. The CDR3 nucleotides are TGTGCCAGCAGCATACAGGGGGGAGTCAACTATGGCTACACCTTC. The chain couples TRBV7-2 to TRBJ1-2; 8 nucleotides match TRBD1. Germline V gives CDR1 SGHTA, CDR2 FQGNSA. The V and J ends lost 5 bases and 2 bases, in that order; junction bases with no gene match: 7. This CDR3 comprises 15 residues.

The chain carries TRBV6-6 and TRBJ2-1, with TRBD1 matching 10 bases. The CDR3 runs to 15 residues. V lost 6 bases to trimming and J lost 6 bases; unmatched junction nucleotides: 8. Per the germline V gene, CDR1 is MNHNY and CDR2 is SVGAGI (reference sequence). CDR3 residues: CASRINRDRGNEQFF. The CDR3 DNA reads as TGTGCCAGCAGGATCAACCGGGACAGGGGCAATGAGCAGTTCTTC.

The chain carries TRBV5-4 and TRBJ2-7; perhaps TRBD2 as D (6 bases). This CDR3 has 15 amino acids. V was trimmed by 4 bases and J by 0 bases, leaving 14 bases between them. Per germline, CDR1 SGHNT and CDR2 YYREEE (reference sequence). Written as DNA, the CDR3 is TGTGCCAGCAGCCGGGACTCCGAGAGCTCCTACGAGCAGTACTTC. Its translation is CASSRDSESSYEQYF. Drawing the rest from reference TRBV5-4 and TRBJ2-7, the complete variable domain is ETGVTQSPTHLIKTRGQQVTLRCSSQSGHNTVSWYQQALGQGPQFIFQYYREEENGRGNFPPRFSGLQFPNYSSELNVNALELDDSALYLCASSRDSESSYEQYFGPGTRLTVT.

Turning to this clone: A read error may produce the germline difference seen at one junction end. J is TRBJ2-5 and V is TRBV7-7; 10 bases line up with TRBD2. The CDR3 has 18 amino acids. CDR1 and CDR2 from the germline V gene are SSHAT and FNYEAQ (reference sequence). The CDR3 sequence: CASSPRRGLAGGVETQYF. CDR3 coding DNA: TGTGCTAGCAGCCCCCGTCGGGGGTTAGCGGGAGGAGTAGAGACCCAGTACTTC.

The J gene is TRBJ1-5, the V gene TRBV5-3; maybe TRBD1 (6 bases). Being an ORF, TRBV5-3 has a function that is uncertain. V was cut by 1 base and J by 0 bases, with 14 bases left in between. CDR3 length: 17 amino acids. Here the CDR3 reads CARSLRSGVNSNQPQHF. DNA for the CDR3: TGTGCCAGAAGCTTGAGATCAGGGGTAAATAGCAATCAGCCCCAGCATTTT.

J is TRBJ1-6 and V is TRBV7-2, with TRBD1 matching 10 bases. The CDR3 spans 16 residues. J gave up 7 bases and V 5 bases, and 8 bases lay outside the gene matches. The V gene's germline CDR1 is SGHTA and CDR2 FQGNSA. CDR3 region: CASSPQTGGLNSPLHF. The CDR3, as DNA: TGTGCCAGCAGCCCTCAGACAGGGGGCTTAAATTCACCCCTCCACTTT. The entire variable domain, with the rest obtained from reference TRBV7-2 and TRBJ1-6, is as follows: GAGVSQSPSNKVTEKGKDVELRCDPISGHTALYWYRQSLGQGLEFLIYFQGNSAPDKSGLPSDRFSAERTGGSVSTLTIQRTQQEDSAVYLCASSPQTGGLNSPLHFGNGTRLTVT.

The rearrangement joins TRBV15 to TRBJ2-7; 12 nucleotides line up with TRBD2. Trimming took 2 bases from V and 5 from J; bases not matched to a gene: 4. The CDR3 runs to 15 residues. Germline V gene sequence: CDR1 LNHNV, CDR2 YYDKDF (reference sequence). The CDR3 coding sequence is TGTGCCACCAGCAGAAGACTAGCGGGAGTGAACGAGCAGTACTTC. Amino acid sequence: CATSRRLAGVNEQYF.

The chain combines TRBV19 with TRBJ1-5, with D unclear. Deletions cut 5 bases from V and 0 bases from J, with 11 bases between. The CDR3 has 15 residues. CDR1 is LNHDA, CDR2 SQIVND, per germline (reference sequence). The CDR3 coding sequence is TGTGCCAGTAGTGTAGGTCCACTTAGCAATCAGCCCCAGCATTTT. Its protein product is CASSVGPLSNQPQHF.

This clone appeared once. J is TRBJ2-5 and V is TRBV5-5; D unresolved. This CDR3 comprises 11 residues. V was shortened by 5 bases and J by 2 bases, with 4 bases between the two germline ends. CDR1 and CDR2 from the germline V gene are SGHKS and YYEKEE (reference sequence). CDR3 bases: TGTGCCAGCAGTCTACAAGAGACCCAGTACTTC. Its translation: CASSLQETQYF.

This rearrangement joins TRBV5-6 to TRBJ2-7; perhaps TRBD2 as D (5 bases). V was trimmed by 5 bases and J by 6 bases, leaving 18 bases between them. The CDR3 runs to 14 residues. Germline values: CDR1 SGHDT, CDR2 YYEEEE. The DNA for the CDR3 is TGTGCCAGCAGAGCCCCGGAGAGAGGGAGCGAGCAGTACTTC. It yields the protein CASRAPERGSEQYF.

The table lists this clone with a few counts. The chain carries TRBV6-2 or TRBV6-3 and TRBJ1-2; 7 nucleotides line up with TRBD1. CDR1 and CDR2 from the germline V gene are MNHEY and SVGEGT. The CDR3 contains 15 residues. V lost 5 bases, J lost 7 bases, and 13 bases stayed unmatched. For the CDR3, the DNA is TGTGCCAGCAGTGGATCACAGGGGAGTCTTCTTGGCTACACCTTC. It is translated as CASSGSQGSLLGYTF.